One sample yielded the 21 T cell receptor beta chains listed below, sequenced in a study of STAT5B mutations in CD4+ large granular lymphocyte leukemia. The protocol was immunoSEQ multiplex PCR, while the TCRdb copy is restricted to in-frame clones and leaves out a portion. The data hold fewer than 45,000 clones, with approximately 72% observed a single time. Source material: CD4+ T cells from blood buffy coats. Source of these receptors: a human donor in good health.

V usage is TRBV7-2 and J usage is TRBJ1-5; D is unclear. V was trimmed by 1 base and J by 3 bases, leaving 13 bases between them. The CDR3 is made up of 16 amino acids. Germline V gene data show CDR1 as SGHTA and CDR2 as FQGNSA. The CDR3 bases are TGTGCCAGCAGCTTAGGGCAGCCTCGTAACAATCAGCCCCAGCATTTT. This sequence encodes CASSLGQPRNNQPQHF.

J is TRBJ2-1 and V is TRBV7-2; 7 bases fit TRBD2. Germline values: CDR1 SGHTA, CDR2 FQGNSA. The CDR3 runs to 15 residues. V was pared by 0 bases and J by 9 bases, with 8 bases of the junction left unmatched. This CDR3 is CASSLAGGHKVEQFF. The DNA for the CDR3 is TGTGCCAGCAGCTTAGCGGGAGGGCACAAGGTTGAGCAGTTCTTC.

The chain uses TRBV4-1 and TRBJ2-5; D is perhaps TRBD2 (5 bases). The V gene's germline CDR1 is MGHRA and CDR2 YSYEKL. The CDR3 consists of 15 residues. The V end lost 0 bases, the J end lost 5 bases, and 13 bases lay between the germline ends. DNA for the CDR3: TGCGCCAGCAGCCAAGAGGACCCTAGCTGGGAGACCCAGTACTTC. This gives the protein CASSQEDPSWETQYF.

This chain uses TRBV19 with TRBJ2-1; 14 bases align to TRBD2. CDR1 LNHDA and CDR2 SQIVND come from the germline V gene (reference sequence). The trim removed 10 bases at V and 7 bases at J, leaving 6 bases unmatched. The CDR3 consists of 14 residues. The CDR3 DNA reads TGTGCCACCCATAGGACTAGCGGGAGGAATGAGCAGTTCTTC. It is translated as CATHRTSGRNEQFF.

The rearrangement links TRBV10-3 to TRBJ1-1; TRBD1 matches 7 bases. The CDR3 loop spans 13 amino acids. With V trimmed by 10 bases and J by 1 base, 6 bases remained unmatched. Germline V gives CDR1 ENHRY, CDR2 SYGVKD. CDR3 sequence: CATQGQSNTEAFF. CDR3 in DNA: TGTGCCACGCAGGGACAGTCGAACACTGAAGCTTTCTTT.

The CDR3: CSVSGISYEQYF. DNA of the CDR3: TGCAGCGTCTCCGGGATTTCCTACGAGCAGTACTTC. The chain carries TRBV29-1 and TRBJ2-7; a possible D gene is TRBD2 (5 bases). Trimming removed 6 bases from V and 1 base from J, with 10 bases in between. Per germline, CDR1 SQVTM and CDR2 ANQGSEA. This CDR3 comprises 12 residues.

The gene calls are TRBV11-3 and TRBJ2-5; D unclear. V shed 5 bases and J shed 2 bases, with 9 bases lying between them. CDR1 is SGHNT, CDR2 YENEEA, per germline. The CDR3 runs 13 residues. CDR3 in DNA: TGTGCCAGCAGCCCCGGACCTCAAGAGACCCAGTACTTC. Its translation: CASSPGPQETQYF.

The V and J genes are TRBV7-9 and TRBJ2-5, with TRBD1 matching over 9 bases. CDR1 SEHNR and CDR2 FQNEAQ come from the germline V gene (reference sequence). There are 17 residues in the CDR3. V trimming: 6 bases; J trimming: 5 bases; junction bases outside the gene matches: 16. The CDR3 spells CASRGTGGAFSWETQYF. The CDR3 region has the DNA TGTGCCAGCAGAGGAACAGGGGGCGCTTTCAGTTGGGAGACCCAGTACTTC.

The DNA for the CDR3 is TGCGCCAGCAAGCCAGCAGAGAACACCGGGGAGCTGTTTTTT. Residues: CASKPAENTGELFF. This chain connects TRBV5-1 to TRBJ2-2, with D unclear. Trimming removed 6 bases at V and 1 base at J, with 10 bases between. Germline CDR1 reads SGHRS; CDR2 reads YFSETQ. This CDR3 has 14 amino acids.

The rearrangement links TRBV29-1 to TRBJ2-2, with 8 nucleotides matching TRBD2. The germline V gene has CDR1 SQVTM and CDR2 ANQGSEA. The junction had 8 bases not matched to a gene; V was cut back by 4 bases and J by 4 bases. This CDR3 has 15 amino acids. This CDR3 reads CSVGLLSGSTGELFF. The CDR3 nucleotides are TGCAGCGTTGGTCTATTAAGCGGGAGCACCGGGGAGCTGTTTTTT.

V usage is TRBV18 and J usage is TRBJ2-2, with D perhaps matching TRBD1 (6 bases). Germline loops: CDR1 KGHSH, CDR2 LQKENI. This CDR3 region has 17 residues. V lost 6 bases, J lost 4 bases, and 21 bases lay in between. CDR3 in DNA: TGTGCCAGCTCGCCGACAGGTGCGCTCGAGGTCACCGGGGAGCTGTTTTTT. Translated: CASSPTGALEVTGELFF.

This clone was found once. J is TRBJ2-5 and V is TRBV27; 11 bases line up with TRBD1. Germline lookup yields CDR1 MNHEY and CDR2 SMNVEV (reference sequence). V trimming: 6 bases; J trimming: 1 base; junction bases outside the gene matches: 4. CDR3 length: 15 residues. In nucleotides, the CDR3 is TGTGCCAGCAGACGGGACAGGGGGGGCCAAGAGACCCAGTACTTC. Amino acid sequence: CASRRDRGGQETQYF.

This clone was found once. The chain joins TRBV10-3 to TRBJ2-1; 7 nucleotides line up with TRBD1. The CDR3 length is 16 residues. V trimming: 2 bases; J trimming: 0 bases; junction bases outside the gene matches: 4. Germline V gene data show CDR1 as ENHRY and CDR2 as SYGVKD. The CDR3 region is CAISEQAGGSYNEQFF. For the CDR3, the DNA is TGTGCCATCAGTGAGCAGGCAGGGGGCTCCTACAATGAGCAGTTCTTC.

A few counts support this clone. The CDR3: CASSLGQGNGELFF. The CDR3 DNA reads TGTGCCAGCAGCTTGGGTCAGGGTAACGGGGAGCTGTTTTTT. The rearrangement uses TRBV7-6 and TRBJ2-2; perhaps TRBD1 as D (5 bases). The CDR3 sequence is 14 residues long. CDR1 and CDR2 from the germline V gene are SGHVS and FNYEAQ. V dropped 3 bases and J dropped 7 bases, with 12 bases sitting between them.

This chain links TRBV7-3 with TRBJ2-7, with a weak D call TRBD1 (5 bases). Germline loops: CDR1 SGHTA, CDR2 FQGTGA. This CDR3 has 13 amino acids. Trimming shortened V by 5 bases and J by 6 bases, and 14 bases separated the two germline ends. The CDR3 reads CASSPSPDSEQYF. The CDR3, as DNA: TGTGCCAGCAGCCCCTCACCCGACAGCGAGCAGTACTTC.

This chain joins TRBV14 and TRBJ2-5; possibly TRBD2 for D (6 bases). The CDR3 spans 12 residues. V lost 3 bases and J lost 5, with 7 bases in between. Per germline, CDR1 SGHDN and CDR2 FVKESK. The CDR3 DNA follows: TGTGCCAGCAGCCACGGGGGTGAGACCCAGTACTTC. It specifies CASSHGGETQYF.

This chain links TRBV7-2 with TRBJ2-5, with 9 bases aligning to TRBD2. Germline assignment: CDR1 SGHTA and CDR2 FQGNSA. The CDR3 length is 16 residues. The V and J ends lost 5 bases and 5 bases, in that order; junction bases with no gene match: 12. This chain's CDR3 is CASSPSGRGGRETQYF. The CDR3 DNA reads as TGTGCCAGCAGCCCCAGCGGGCGGGGGGGCCGGGAGACCCAGTACTTC.

The CDR3 coding sequence is TGTGCCAGCAGCTTAGCAGGAGCGGGGGGATGGAATGAGCAGTTCTTC. Amino acid sequence: CASSLAGAGGWNEQFF. The V call is TRBV7-2, the J call TRBJ2-1; the match to TRBD2 covers 9 bases. Unmatched junction bases numbered 7, after V lost 0 bases and J lost 7 bases. The V gene's germline CDR1 is SGHTA and CDR2 FQGNSA. The CDR3 totals 16 residues.

This chain connects TRBV13 to TRBJ1-2; D remains ambiguous. The CDR3 spans 14 residues. CDR1 and CDR2 (germline): PRHDT, FYEKMQ (reference sequence). V was shortened by 1 base and J by 2 bases, with 8 bases between the two germline ends. CDR3 nucleotides: TGTGCCAGCAGCTTAGAGCAGGTGAACTATGGCTACACCTTC. Its protein product is CASSLEQVNYGYTF.

This clone was picked up one time. V usage is TRBV7-9 and J usage is TRBJ2-3, with 7 bases identical to TRBD2. CDR3 length equals 18 residues. From germline, CDR1 is SEHNR and CDR2 FQNEAQ (reference sequence). With V trimmed by 0 bases and J by 2 bases, 11 bases remained unmatched. In nucleotides, the CDR3 is TGTGCCAGCAGCTTAGCGAGGCCGGCTAGCGGACCCACAGATACGCAGTATTTT. Its translation is CASSLARPASGPTDTQYF.

In its sample, this clone was seen once. This sequence joins TRBV14 and TRBJ2-1; the D call may be TRBD1 or TRBD2 (5 bases each). V was cut by 6 bases and J by 3 bases, with 15 bases left in between. The CDR3 totals 15 residues. CDR1 is SGHDN and CDR2 is FVKESK in the germline V gene. Here the CDR3 reads CASRSGTDYYNEQFF. In nucleotides, the CDR3 is TGTGCCAGCAGGTCCGGGACCGACTACTACAATGAGCAGTTCTTC.